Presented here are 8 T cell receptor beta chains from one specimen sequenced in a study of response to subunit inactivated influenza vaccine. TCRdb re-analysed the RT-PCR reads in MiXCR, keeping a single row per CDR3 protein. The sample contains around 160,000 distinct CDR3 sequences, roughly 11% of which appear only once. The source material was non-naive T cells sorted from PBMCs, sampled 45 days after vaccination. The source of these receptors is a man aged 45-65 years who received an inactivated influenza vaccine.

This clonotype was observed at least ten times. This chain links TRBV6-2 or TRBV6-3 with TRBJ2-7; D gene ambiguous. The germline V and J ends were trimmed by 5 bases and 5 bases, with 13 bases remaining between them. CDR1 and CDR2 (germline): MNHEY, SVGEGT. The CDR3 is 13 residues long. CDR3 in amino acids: CASSLVKWDEQYF. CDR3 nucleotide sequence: TGTGCCAGCAGTCTCGTGAAGTGGGACGAGCAGTACTTC.

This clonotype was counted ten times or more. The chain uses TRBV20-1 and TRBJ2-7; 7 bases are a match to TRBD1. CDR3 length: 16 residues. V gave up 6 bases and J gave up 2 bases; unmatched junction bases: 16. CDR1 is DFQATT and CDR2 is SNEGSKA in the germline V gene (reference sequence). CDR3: CSADPLAGTVPYEQYF. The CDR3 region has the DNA TGCAGTGCCGACCCCTTGGCCGGGACAGTCCCCTACGAGCAGTACTTC.

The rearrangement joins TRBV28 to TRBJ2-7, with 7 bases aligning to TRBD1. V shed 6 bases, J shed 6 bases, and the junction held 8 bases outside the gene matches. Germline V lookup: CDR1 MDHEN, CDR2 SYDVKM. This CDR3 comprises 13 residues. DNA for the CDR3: TGTGCCAGCAGGACCGAAGGGGGCGGCGAGCAGTACTTC. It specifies CASRTEGGGEQYF.

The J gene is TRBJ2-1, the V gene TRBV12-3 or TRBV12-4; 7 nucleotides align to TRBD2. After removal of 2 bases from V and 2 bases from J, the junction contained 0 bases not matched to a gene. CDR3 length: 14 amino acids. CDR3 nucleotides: TGTGCCAGCAGTTTACTAGCGGCCTACAATGAGCAGTTCTTC. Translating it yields CASSLLAAYNEQFF.

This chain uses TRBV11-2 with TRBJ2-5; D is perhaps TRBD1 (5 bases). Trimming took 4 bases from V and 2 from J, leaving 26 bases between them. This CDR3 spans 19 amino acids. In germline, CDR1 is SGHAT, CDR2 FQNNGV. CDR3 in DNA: TGTGCCAGCAGCTCACCATTAACACGCAGGGTAACTGGGCAAGAGACCCAGTACTTC. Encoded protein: CASSSPLTRRVTGQETQYF.

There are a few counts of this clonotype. CDR3 nucleotides: TGTGCCAGCAGCCGTGAACAGGGGACAAGCTACACCTTC. This translates into CASSREQGTSYTF. V is TRBV7-2 and J is TRBJ1-2; TRBD1 aligns across 7 bases. V shed 5 bases, J shed 9 bases, and the junction held 9 bases outside the gene matches. This CDR3 region has 13 residues. The germline V gene has CDR1 SGHTA and CDR2 FQGNSA.

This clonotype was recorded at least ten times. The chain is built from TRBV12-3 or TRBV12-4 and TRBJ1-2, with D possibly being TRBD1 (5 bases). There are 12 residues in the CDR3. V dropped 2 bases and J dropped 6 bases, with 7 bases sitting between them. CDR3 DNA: TGTGCCAGCAGTTTACCAGGGCATGGCTACACCTTC. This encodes CASSLPGHGYTF.

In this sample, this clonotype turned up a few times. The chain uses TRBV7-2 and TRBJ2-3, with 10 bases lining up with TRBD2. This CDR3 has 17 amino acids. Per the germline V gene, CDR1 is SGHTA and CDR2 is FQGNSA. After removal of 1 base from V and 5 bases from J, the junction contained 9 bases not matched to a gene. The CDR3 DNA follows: TGTGCCAGCAGCTTAGTGGCTAGCGGGAGTACTGTAGATACGCAGTATTTT. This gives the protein CASSLVASGSTVDTQYF.